This T cell receptor beta chain stems from a study of T cell responses to AZD1222 COVID-19 vaccine. The CDR3 is made up of 15 amino acids. V gave up 0 bases and J gave up 7 bases; unmatched junction bases: 6. The germline CDR1 and CDR2 sequences are SGDLS and YYNGEE. The data were produced by immunoSEQ multiplex PCR, yet TCRdb's version contains in-frame clones alone and is incomplete. The data contain approximately 77,000 clones, around 85% of them seen just once; the ten biggest clones take up around 3.7%. The receptor was derived from an adult who received the AZD1222 COVID-19 vaccine. The chain employs TRBV9 and TRBJ2-2; 7 bases map to TRBD1. The sequences come from peripheral blood, collected 28 days after the second AZD1222 dose. For the CDR3, the DNA is TGTGCCAGCAGCGTAGGACAGGGTATGGACGGGGAGCTGTTTTTT. This translates into CASSVGQGMDGELFF.